This T cell receptor (beta chain) was sequenced during a study of T cell repertoires in cytomegalovirus infection. Study-wide background: Public TCR beta signatures were indicative of both CMV infection and a matching HLA type.

This CDR3 spans 16 amino acids. V was cut by 2 bases and J by 2 bases, with 13 bases left in between. Germline V lookup: CDR1 SGHTA, CDR2 FQGNSA. There are many counts of this clonotype. Its antigen is unidentified. Study findings and constraints: Carriage of CMV together with the relevant HLA was identifiable through cumulative public TCR beta family frequency. In two of eight donors, the top clonotype was HLA-C-restricted CMV-specific.

TCRdb used MiXCR to reprocess the reads, holding one entry per CDR3 protein. The table includes 510,000 or so distinct CDR3 sequences, more than 20% detected once. The sequencing sample was made of PBMCs. The chain links TRBV7-2 to TRBJ2-1; weak D call: TRBD2 (6 bases). The TCR was taken from a human donor in good health (CMV status not recorded). Some clones in this sample may be carry-over from other donors' samples. The CDR3 DNA is TGTGCCAGCAGCTTAACCGGGAGTATGACCTACAATGAGCAGTTCTTC. Its protein is CASSLTGSMTYNEQFF.